These T cell receptor beta chains were read from a single sample in a study of blood T cell repertoires in COVID-19. Only in-frame clones appear in the TCRdb table, and some are missing; sequencing was by immunoSEQ multiplex PCR. The sample shows around 120,000 clones, 87% of them seen only once. Sequenced input: peripheral blood. These TCRs come from a human donor in a cohort sampled during active COVID-19. Both conserved end residues are part of each CDR3. Fields, in order: CDR3 DNA, CDR3 protein, D gene, V gene, clone size, J gene. The D gene is left open where the match is weak. Rows may omit the clone size; those that give it use once, few, many or a size class.

DNA: TGTGCCAGCAGCTTAGCCCCCGGGAGGGGGTCAGCTTTCTTT; CDR3: CASSLAPGRGSAFF; D: NA; V: TRBV11-3; size: few; J: TRBJ1-1
DNA: TGTGCCAGCAGCCCCGTTGAGGGTTCGTACAATGAGCAGTTCTTC; CDR3: CASSPVEGSYNEQFF; D: NA; V: TRBV7-9; size: NA; J: TRBJ2-1
DNA: TGTGCCAGCAGCCCCAGGGCCACCTACAATGAGCAGTTCTTC; CDR3: CASSPRATYNEQFF; D: NA; V: TRBV3-1/TRBV3-2; size: NA; J: TRBJ2-1
DNA: TGCAGCGCCACCTACCTCTCCTACGAGCAGTACTTC; CDR3: CSATYLSYEQYF; D: NA; V: TRBV29-1; size: NA; J: TRBJ2-7
DNA: TGTGCCAGCAGTAGACGCTCGACTAACACCGGGGAGCTGTTTTTT; CDR3: CASSRRSTNTGELFF; D: NA; V: TRBV27; size: NA; J: TRBJ2-2
DNA: TGTGCCAGCAGGGTAGCCGGGGGTAAGAACACTGAAGCTTTCTTT; CDR3: CASRVAGGKNTEAFF; D: NA; V: TRBV27; size: NA; J: TRBJ1-1
DNA: TGTGCCAGTAGGAGGGTAGGAACCGGGGAGCTGTTTTTT; CDR3: CASRRVGTGELFF; D: NA; V: TRBV19; size: NA; J: TRBJ2-2
DNA: TGTGCCAGCAGCTTAGCCGCAGCCTACAATGAGCAGTTCTTC; CDR3: CASSLAAAYNEQFF; D: NA; V: TRBV7-9; size: NA; J: TRBJ2-1
DNA: TGTGCCAGCAGCTTAGCCGGGACATCTTCCGGCTACACCTTC; CDR3: CASSLAGTSSGYTF; D: NA; V: TRBV11-2; size: NA; J: TRBJ1-2
DNA: TGTGCCAGCAGCCCCCCTAGCATTTGGCTCTTC; CDR3: CASSPPSIWLF; D: NA; V: TRBV7-3; size: NA; J: TRBJ2-1
DNA: TGTGCCAGCAGCTTAACTAGCGGGAACACCGGGGAGCTGTTTTTT; CDR3: CASSLTSGNTGELFF; D: TRBD2; V: TRBV11-2; size: NA; J: TRBJ2-2
DNA: TGTGCCAGCTCACCGACGGGGGACGGCTACACCTTC; CDR3: CASSPTGDGYTF; D: NA; V: TRBV18; size: NA; J: TRBJ1-2
DNA: TGCAGTGCTAGTGGGACTAGCGGATTATTATCCTACAATGAGCAGTTCTTC; CDR3: CSASGTSGLLSYNEQFF; D: TRBD2; V: TRBV20-1; size: NA; J: TRBJ2-1
DNA: TGCGCCAGCAGCGAACCCAGGGGTTCAGAGACCCAGTACTTC; CDR3: CASSEPRGSETQYF; D: NA; V: TRBV5-1; size: NA; J: TRBJ2-5
DNA: TGCGCCAGCAGCCCAGGACAGGGTAACAATCAGCCCCAGCATTTT; CDR3: CASSPGQGNNQPQHF; D: TRBD1; V: TRBV5-1; size: NA; J: TRBJ1-5
DNA: TGTGCCAGCCGACTAGCGGATACGCAGTATTTT; CDR3: CASRLADTQYF; D: TRBD2; V: TRBV25-1; size: NA; J: TRBJ2-3
DNA: TGTGCCACAAGGACTAGCCGAACGAACACCGGGGAGCTGTTTTTT; CDR3: CATRTSRTNTGELFF; D: TRBD2; V: TRBV27; size: once; J: TRBJ2-2
DNA: TGCGCCAGCGGTCGTACCTATAGCAATCAGCCCCAGCATTTT; CDR3: CASGRTYSNQPQHF; D: NA; V: TRBV5-1; size: NA; J: TRBJ1-5
DNA: TGTGCCAGCAGCTATGGGGGGGAGACCCAGTACTTC; CDR3: CASSYGGETQYF; D: NA; V: TRBV7-3; size: NA; J: TRBJ2-5
DNA: TGCGCCAGCAGCCAAGAGCCGACAGCGTTCAATCAGCCCCAGCATTTT; CDR3: CASSQEPTAFNQPQHF; D: NA; V: TRBV4-1; size: NA; J: TRBJ1-5
DNA: TGTGCCAGCAGCTTTCAGGGGAAGTTTGTCAATGAGCAGTTCTTC; CDR3: CASSFQGKFVNEQFF; D: NA; V: TRBV5-4; size: NA; J: TRBJ2-1
DNA: TGTGCCAGCAGCTCCCATGAGTGGTCGTCTGAAGCAACTAATGAAAAACTGTTTTTT; CDR3: CASSSHEWSSEATNEKLFF; D: NA; V: TRBV11-3; size: NA; J: TRBJ1-4
DNA: TGTGCCACCAGCAGCCTGGACAGGGTCGAGCAGTACTTC; CDR3: CATSSLDRVEQYF; D: TRBD1; V: TRBV15; size: NA; J: TRBJ2-7
DNA: TGTGCCAGTAGTGGTACGGGAGGGCCCACCGGGGAGCTGTTTTTT; CDR3: CASSGTGGPTGELFF; D: TRBD2; V: TRBV19; size: NA; J: TRBJ2-2
DNA: TGCAGCGTTCCGGGACTAGCGGGAGGGAACATTCAGTACTTC; CDR3: CSVPGLAGGNIQYF; D: TRBD2; V: TRBV29-1; size: NA; J: TRBJ2-4
DNA: TGTGCCAGCAGCCGACAGGGGTTAGGTGAAGCTTTCTTT; CDR3: CASSRQGLGEAFF; D: TRBD1; V: TRBV14; size: NA; J: TRBJ1-1
DNA: TGTGCCAGCAGCTCCAGCACACAGGGTGAAGCTTTCTTT; CDR3: CASSSSTQGEAFF; D: NA; V: TRBV7-7; size: once; J: TRBJ1-1
DNA: TGTGCCAGCTCTCTGGACAGGGGTGGAGGAGGCAATCAGCCCCAGCATTTT; CDR3: CASSLDRGGGGNQPQHF; D: TRBD1; V: TRBV18; size: NA; J: TRBJ1-5
DNA: TGTGCCAGCAGTACAGCTGTTAACACTGAAGCTTTCTTT; CDR3: CASSTAVNTEAFF; D: NA; V: TRBV6-5; size: NA; J: TRBJ1-1
DNA: TGTGCCAGTACCCTGGGAGGGGGAACAGATACGCAGTATTTT; CDR3: CASTLGGGTDTQYF; D: NA; V: TRBV19; size: NA; J: TRBJ2-3
DNA: TGCGCCAGCAGCTATGGAGGGAGTGGGGCCAACGTCCTGACTTTC; CDR3: CASSYGGSGANVLTF; D: NA; V: TRBV5-1; size: NA; J: TRBJ2-6
DNA: TGTGCCAGTAGTATAAGTTTCGGCGGAGGGGATACGCAGTATTTT; CDR3: CASSISFGGGDTQYF; D: NA; V: TRBV19; size: once; J: TRBJ2-3
DNA: TGTGCCAGCATTCCTTCGGTCGTAACTAAAACTGGCAATGAGCAGTTCTTC; CDR3: CASIPSVVTKTGNEQFF; D: NA; V: TRBV18; size: NA; J: TRBJ2-1
DNA: TGTGCCAGCAGCCCGACTGCAACTAATGAAAAACTGTTTTTT; CDR3: CASSPTATNEKLFF; D: NA; V: TRBV6-5; size: NA; J: TRBJ1-4
DNA: TGTGCCAGCAGCTTAGTAGAGACAGGGGTAGGCTACACCTTC; CDR3: CASSLVETGVGYTF; D: TRBD1; V: TRBV11-2; size: NA; J: TRBJ1-2
DNA: TGTGCCAGCAGCTTGGTGTGGGGCCCAGATACGCAGTATTTT; CDR3: CASSLVWGPDTQYF; D: NA; V: TRBV5-5; size: NA; J: TRBJ2-3
DNA: TGCGCCAGCAGCCTTCCGGAGGCCACAGATACGCAGTATTTT; CDR3: CASSLPEATDTQYF; D: NA; V: TRBV5-1; size: NA; J: TRBJ2-3
DNA: TGTGCCAGCAGCTTACCGCGGAGGGGTTCAGATACGCAGTATTTT; CDR3: CASSLPRRGSDTQYF; D: NA; V: TRBV13; size: NA; J: TRBJ2-3
DNA: TGTGCCACTAAAAAGGGACAGGGAAACCAGCCCCAGCATTTT; CDR3: CATKKGQGNQPQHF; D: TRBD1; V: TRBV24-1; size: NA; J: TRBJ1-5
DNA: TGCGCCAGCAGCTTGTCCGCGGGGGCCAACGTCCTGACTTTC; CDR3: CASSLSAGANVLTF; D: NA; V: TRBV5-1; size: few; J: TRBJ2-6
DNA: TGTGCCAGCAGCCTAGCGGGGATCAATGAGCAGTTCTTC; CDR3: CASSLAGINEQFF; D: TRBD2; V: TRBV11-3; size: once; J: TRBJ2-1
DNA: TGTGCCAGCAGTCCCCCGGGGGGCGGCTTTCAGCCCCAGCATTTT; CDR3: CASSPPGGGFQPQHF; D: NA; V: TRBV27; size: once; J: TRBJ1-5